Reported below is one TCR beta chain. These data are taken from a study of shared clonotypes between healthy human individuals. Study details: The people who gave samples were two women and three men aged 18 to 49.

All donors were healthy HIV-negative adults lacking recent acute infections or vaccinations. The germline gives CDR1 SGHDN, CDR2 FVKESK. The CDR3 consists of 13 residues. V lost 5 bases and J lost 5, with 12 bases in between. The protocol was immunoSEQ multiplex PCR, while the TCRdb copy is restricted to in-frame clones and leaves out a portion. The sample yields about 490,000 clones, approximately 79% seen once. The rearrangement links TRBV14 to TRBJ1-1; tentative D call: TRBD1 (5 bases). The sample taken for sequencing was PBMCs. The receptor comes from a woman between 40 and 50 years old in good health. Some clones in this sample may be carry-over from other donors' samples. The DNA of the CDR3 is TGTGCCAGCAGCTTGTTCGGGGGGACTGAAGCTTTCTTT. Protein sequence: CASSLFGGTEAFF.